This T cell receptor (beta chain) was documented in a study of cytomegalovirus exposure and HLA in healthy donors (dated by TCRdb to 2015 to 2018). For the study in its entirety: An earlier analysis of approximately 640 of the donors reported 250 to 300 Gb of sequence data and 100 million to 140 million unique TCR beta sequences from 190 million or so T cells. Roughly 310 gigabases of sequencing data and approximately 93 million unique TCR sequences were included in an early release covering roughly 700 HLA-typed donors. The genetic ancestry cluster associated with self-reported Caucasian donors included over 65% of the roughly 400 genotyped donors. The study was designed to test whether signatures of past pathogen exposure could be identified by cataloging public T cell receptors. The study used immunosequencing to profile the T cell repertoires of 600 to 850 subjects and linked those repertoires to cytomegalovirus serostatus. Along with the approximately 620-subject first cohort, a separate validation cohort of approximately 110 different subjects was used. The study combined high-throughput TCR immunosequencing, statistical association of individual TCRs with disease status, and machine learning to predict cytomegalovirus infection status. In a later analysis, previously published TCR beta repertoires from 500 to 750 donors were re-analyzed and high-resolution HLA genotyping was added so that TCR occurrence patterns could be studied. Rather than drawing on any new phenotypic data, the later analysis identified candidate immune exposures from TCR beta sequences and the way those sequences occurred across donors. To decide whether each TCR beta V gene segment behaved as functional or pseudogenic, an earlier analysis of some 540 of the donors relied on high-throughput TCR beta sequencing. Alongside the repertoire data, information on donor age, sex, ethnicity and CMV serostatus was compiled. Genome-wide SNP genotypes for about three fifths of the roughly 670 donors were used in a later genetic analysis, which treated that subset as a discovery cohort. Every repertoire in the discovery cohort had been generated on one and the same sequencing platform. Class I and class II HLA loci were covered by the typing at four-digit resolution. Typing coverage varied by locus: roughly 620-630 donors for A, B, C, DRB1 and DQB1; 500 to 550 for DQA1; more than 600 for DPA1; roughly 470 for DPB1. Because of strong linkage in the cohort, five DR-DQ haplotypes were treated as single units for association and clustering. Among around 400 genotyped donors of the cohort, an average of approximately 220,000 unique TCR beta nucleotide sequences was sequenced per donor, of which about 18% were non-productive. What the study reported, not specific to this receptor: The authors suggested that the approach could potentially be generalized to other disease states and immunological phenotypes. This cohort had only TCR beta chains sequenced, and the lack of alpha or paired-chain data limited which features could be detected. An association between a missense DCLRE1C variant and V-gene and J-gene trimming of TCR beta chains was found in a later genetic analysis and replicated in an independent cohort. For the cohort, immune exposure information was limited to CMV serostatus. A cluster of highly shared sequence variants was judged likely to be a technical artifact of the sequencing pipeline. A later analysis found that TCR association rates varied across HLA loci, with DRB1 alleles showing the most associated TCRs and HLA-C alleles the fewest. Because HLA typing was unavailable for some donors at each locus, only the typed subset was used in association tests. A further reported finding was that TCR beta sequences accurately predicted the HLA-A and HLA-B alleles for most subjects in the first cohort. The earlier analysis of almost 600 of the donors excluded some 15 rarely observed V segments, including chromosome 9 orphons, because counts were too low. Broadly in line with IMGT annotations, most TCR beta V segments showed up in productive rearrangements about 90% or about 30% of the time in an earlier analysis of several hundred of the donors. While some public TCRs were present in many individuals, most TCR sequences turned up only very rarely across donors. Most CMV-associated TCR beta chains appeared to be HLA-restricted in a later analysis, and the HLA associations seemed to be driven largely by CMV exposure. Roughly uniform sequencing depth across donors was assumed in presence/absence analyses, although this assumption may not hold. A total of roughly 160 TCR beta chains were listed by the study as associated with cytomegalovirus. The classifier was reported to diagnose cytomegalovirus status with high specificity and sensitivity in both the original cohort and the validation cohort. According to a later analysis, parvovirus B19, influenza, CMV and Epstein-Barr virus appeared linked to several top co-occurrence clusters. Linkage disequilibrium might explain the correlated functional status among segregating V segments, but an unknown experimental factor could not be ruled out. In a later genetic analysis, fewer N-insertions in productive TCRs were reported among donors in an Asian-associated ancestry cluster than the 666-donor mean. A few of the identified cytomegalovirus-associated TCR beta chains were confirmed in vitro to be specific for cytomegalovirus antigens. A later analysis found that HLA-associated TCR beta chains were more clonally expanded and had lower generation probabilities than equally common non-associated chains. The 87-base-pair reads could not distinguish some IMGT-functional V segments, including TRBV6-2 and TRBV6-3, so those segments were excluded. A later analysis associated 16,951 TCR beta sequences with specific HLA alleles at a false discovery rate of 0.05. When HLA alleles, especially DR and DQ, strongly co-occurred, attributing TCR associations to individual alleles was difficult.

In total, 666 healthy bone marrow donors made up the cohort. Cohort members were all nominally healthy when sampled, although unrecorded immune exposures were likely present. The donor tested CMV seronegative and was one of the 352 seronegative cohort members. A peripheral blood sample was collected from each donor, and TCR beta sequencing was performed on peripheral blood mononuclear cells. Genomic DNA was extracted from the blood cell samples with the Qiagen DNeasy Blood Extraction Kit. To prepare the library, the immunoSEQ multiplex PCR assay was applied. A mixture of 60 forward primers for TCR Vbeta segments and 13 reverse primers for TCR Jbeta segments was used in the multiplex PCR. Amplification of the CDR3 region of rearranged TCR beta genes was performed with a multiplex PCR assay on genomic DNA. Amplified TCR beta libraries were sequenced as 87-base-pair reads on the Illumina HiSeq System. The original methods were these. Across the roughly 600 repertoires, a later analysis counted 78 million or so unique TCR beta chains, about 10 million of which were shared by at least two donors. Raw reads were error-corrected and collapsed into unique sequences with a nearest-neighbor algorithm that merged closely related sequences to remove PCR and sequencing errors. CDR3 sequences were aligned to IMGT reference sequences to assign V, D and J gene segments. For a sequence to be retained, a match of at least six nucleotides was required to both a V gene segment and a J gene segment. Rearrangements were classified as productive when the CDR3 lacked stop codons and remained in frame with V and J, and all other rearrangements were classified as non-productive. CDR3 was defined according to IMGT convention as the region running from the second conserved V-encoded cysteine to the conserved J-encoded phenylalanine. In an earlier analysis of just under 600 of the donors, sequences lacking an unambiguous match to a single V gene segment were excluded. An earlier analysis of roughly 590 of the donors called V segments functional above 56.7% productive rearrangements and segregating when the between-donor standard deviation exceeded 5%. To diagnose cytomegalovirus status from the catalog of TCR beta chain sequences, a statistical classification framework was built. In a later analysis, V and J genes were assigned by comparing TCR nucleotide sequences against IMGT/GENE-DB human TR gene sequences. Using the TCRdist pipeline, a later analysis assigned CDR3 sequences along with most-parsimonious VDJ recombination scenarios. In a later analysis, each TCR beta chain was defined by its CDR3 amino acid sequence together with its V-gene family, and reads without a unique V-gene family were excluded. To address suspected cross-contamination and a sequencing artifact, a later analysis removed 450 to 700 highly shared, low-generation-probability nucleotide sequences. A later analysis calculated a clonal expansion index for each public chain from normalized within-repertoire ranks of inferred template counts. In a later analysis, generation probabilities were computed using a VDJ recombination model fitted to out-of-frame rearrangements, and the results were checked against IGoR. In a later analysis, hypergeometric tests were used to score TCR-TCR, TCR-HLA and TCR-CMV co-occurrence, with a repertoire-size bias correction applied to TCR pairs. A later analysis estimated false discovery rates by permuting HLA or CMV assignments 20 times. In a later analysis, co-occurring TCRs were grouped with DBSCAN, and TCRdist sequence similarity was added when clustering was performed within HLA-allele-positive subsets. Repertoires with fewer than 30,000 or more than 120,000 public chains were left out of co-occurrence clustering, as were about five repertoires with anomalous nucleotide sharing. Held by TCRdb, this immuneACCESS table contains in-frame sequences only and omits some clones. Under half of the omission traces to an unresolved V gene where checked; the cause of the rest is unknown. V, J and clone size are taken as reported in that table, and D and trimming were inferred from the DNA itself. For this sample there are some 110,000 clones; approximately 70% appear just once. The top ten clones comprise more than 2.5% of the sample.

Per the germline V gene, SGHDT is the CDR1 and YYEEEE is the CDR2. Relative to germline, V is missing 3 bases and J is missing 3 bases, with 4 bases of the junction outside any gene match. The CDR3 starts with the cysteine, ends with the phenylalanine, and has 15 residues. The kept DNA is CDR3 alone, 45 bases in frame from the first base. Comment on this clone: Its target antigen remains unknown. Base qualities are not at hand, and no much larger clone is one base apart.

The V gene is TRBV5-6 and the J gene is TRBJ2-4, with TRBD1 matching 9 junction bases. The sequence came from a young man in good health and CMV-seronegative. The sequencing sample was made of PBMCs. This receptor carries the CDR3 CASSSPGQGKNIQYF. The base sequence is TGTGCCAGCAGCTCCCCGGGACAGGGCAAAAACATTCAGTACTTC. The full variable domain, completed from the reference TRBV5-6 and TRBJ2-4 proteins outside the CDR3, reads DAGVTQSPTHLIKTRGQQVTLRCSPKSGHDTVSWYQQALGQGPQFIFQYYEEEERQRGNFPDRFSGHQFPNYSSELNVNALLLGDSALYLCASSSPGQGKNIQYFGAGTRLSVL.